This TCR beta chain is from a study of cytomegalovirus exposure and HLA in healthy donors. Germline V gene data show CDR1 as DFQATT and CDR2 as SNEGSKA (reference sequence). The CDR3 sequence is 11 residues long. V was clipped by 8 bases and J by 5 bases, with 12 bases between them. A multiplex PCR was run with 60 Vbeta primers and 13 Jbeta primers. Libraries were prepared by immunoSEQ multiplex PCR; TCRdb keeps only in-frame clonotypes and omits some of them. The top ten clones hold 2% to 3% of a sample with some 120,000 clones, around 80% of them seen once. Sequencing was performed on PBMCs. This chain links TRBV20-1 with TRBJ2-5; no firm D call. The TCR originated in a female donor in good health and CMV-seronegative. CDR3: CSQLEMETQYF. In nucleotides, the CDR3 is TGCAGTCAGCTAGAGATGGAGACCCAGTACTTC.